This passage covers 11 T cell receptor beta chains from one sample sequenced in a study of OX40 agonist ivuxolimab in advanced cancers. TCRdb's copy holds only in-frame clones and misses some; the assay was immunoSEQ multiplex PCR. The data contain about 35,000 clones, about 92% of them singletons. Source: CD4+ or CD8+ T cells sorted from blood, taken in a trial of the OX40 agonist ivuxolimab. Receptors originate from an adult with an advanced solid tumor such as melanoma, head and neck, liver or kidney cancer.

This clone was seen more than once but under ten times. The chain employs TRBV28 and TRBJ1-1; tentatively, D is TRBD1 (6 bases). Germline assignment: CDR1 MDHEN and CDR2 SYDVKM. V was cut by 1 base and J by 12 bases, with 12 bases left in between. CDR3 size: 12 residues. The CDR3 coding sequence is TGTGCCAGCAGTTTATATACAGGGAAAACTTTCTTT. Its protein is CASSLYTGKTFF. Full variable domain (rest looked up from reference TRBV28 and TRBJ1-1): DVKVTQSSRYLVKRTGEKVFLECVQDMDHENMFWYRQDPGLGLRLIYFSYDVKMKEKGDIPEGYSVSREKKERFSLILESASTNQTSMYLCASSLYTGKTFFGQGTRLTVV.

The CDR3 DNA is TGTGCCAGCAGTTCCCTCGTAGCGGGAGTTTATACAGATACGCAGTATTTT. Translated: CASSSLVAGVYTDTQYF. This chain joins TRBV28 and TRBJ2-3; 9 positions match TRBD2. Germline CDR1 MDHEN, CDR2 SYDVKM. The CDR3 spans 17 residues. Trimming cost V 4 bases and J 3 bases; bases outside gene matches: 11.

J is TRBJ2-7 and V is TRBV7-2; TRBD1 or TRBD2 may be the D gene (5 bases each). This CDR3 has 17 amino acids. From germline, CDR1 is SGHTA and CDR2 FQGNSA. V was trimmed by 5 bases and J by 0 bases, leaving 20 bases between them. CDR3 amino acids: CASSGPMGPSPSYEQYF. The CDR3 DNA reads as TGTGCCAGCAGCGGCCCAATGGGACCGAGCCCCTCCTACGAGCAGTACTTC.

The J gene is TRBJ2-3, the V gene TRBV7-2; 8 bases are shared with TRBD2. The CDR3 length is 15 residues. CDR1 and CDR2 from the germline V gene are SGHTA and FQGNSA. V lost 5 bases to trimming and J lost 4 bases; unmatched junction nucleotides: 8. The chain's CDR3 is CASSLSGSIADTQYF. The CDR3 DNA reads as TGTGCCAGCAGCCTCAGCGGGAGTATCGCAGATACGCAGTATTTT.

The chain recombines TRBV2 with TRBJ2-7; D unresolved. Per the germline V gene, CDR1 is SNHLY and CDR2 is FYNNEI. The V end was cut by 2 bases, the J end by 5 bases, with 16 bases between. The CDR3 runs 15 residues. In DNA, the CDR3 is TGTGCCAGCAGTGAAACAGATCCCAGGTCCCACGAGCAGTACTTC. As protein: CASSETDPRSHEQYF.

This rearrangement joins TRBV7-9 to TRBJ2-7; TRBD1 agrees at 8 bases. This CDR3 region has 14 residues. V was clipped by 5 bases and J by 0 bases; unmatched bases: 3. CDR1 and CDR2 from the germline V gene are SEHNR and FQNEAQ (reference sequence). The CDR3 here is CASSVGTGSYEQYF. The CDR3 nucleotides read TGTGCCAGCAGCGTCGGGACAGGCTCCTACGAGCAGTACTTC.

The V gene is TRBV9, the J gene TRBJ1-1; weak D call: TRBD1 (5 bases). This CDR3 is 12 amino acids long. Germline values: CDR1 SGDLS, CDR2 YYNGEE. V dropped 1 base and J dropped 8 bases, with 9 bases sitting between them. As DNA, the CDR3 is TGTGCCAGCAGCGTATCCGGGGGGGAAGCTTTCTTT. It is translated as CASSVSGGEAFF.

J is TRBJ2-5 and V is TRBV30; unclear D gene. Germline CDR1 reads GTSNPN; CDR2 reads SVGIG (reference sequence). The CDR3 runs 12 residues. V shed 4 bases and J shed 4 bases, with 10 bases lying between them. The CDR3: CAWTLGRETQYF. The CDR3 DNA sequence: TGTGCCTGGACGCTCGGCCGAGAGACCCAGTACTTC.

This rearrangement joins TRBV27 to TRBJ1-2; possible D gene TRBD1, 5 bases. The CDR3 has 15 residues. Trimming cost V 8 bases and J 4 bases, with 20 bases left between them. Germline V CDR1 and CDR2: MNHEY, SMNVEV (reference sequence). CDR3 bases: TGTGCCAGCGGGGCAGGAGGGAGTGATGGCTATGGCTACACCTTC. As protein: CASGAGGSDGYGYTF.

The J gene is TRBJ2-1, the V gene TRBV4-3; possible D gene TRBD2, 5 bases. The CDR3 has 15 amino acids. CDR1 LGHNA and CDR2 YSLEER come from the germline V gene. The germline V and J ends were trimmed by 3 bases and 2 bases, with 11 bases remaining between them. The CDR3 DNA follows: TGCGCCAGCAGCCATACCGATAGCGCCTACAATGAGCAGTTCTTC. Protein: CASSHTDSAYNEQFF.

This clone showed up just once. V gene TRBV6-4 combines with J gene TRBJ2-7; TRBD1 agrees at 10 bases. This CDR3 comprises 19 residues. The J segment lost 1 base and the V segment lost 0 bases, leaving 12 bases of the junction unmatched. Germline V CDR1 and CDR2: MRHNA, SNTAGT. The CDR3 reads CASSDSGSWGTGASYEQYF. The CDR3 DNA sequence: TGTGCCAGCAGTGACTCCGGCAGCTGGGGGACAGGGGCTTCCTACGAGCAGTACTTC.